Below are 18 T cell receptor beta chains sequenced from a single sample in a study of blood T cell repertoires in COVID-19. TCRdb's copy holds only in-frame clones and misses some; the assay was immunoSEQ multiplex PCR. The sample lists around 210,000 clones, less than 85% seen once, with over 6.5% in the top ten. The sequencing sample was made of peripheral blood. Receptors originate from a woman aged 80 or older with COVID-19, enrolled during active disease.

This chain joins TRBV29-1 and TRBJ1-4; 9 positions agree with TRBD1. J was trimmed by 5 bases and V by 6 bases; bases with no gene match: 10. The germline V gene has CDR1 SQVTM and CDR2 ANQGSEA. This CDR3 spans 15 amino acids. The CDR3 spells CSVTTTGGINEKLFF. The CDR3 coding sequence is TGCAGCGTAACGACAACAGGGGGCATAAATGAAAAACTGTTTTTT.

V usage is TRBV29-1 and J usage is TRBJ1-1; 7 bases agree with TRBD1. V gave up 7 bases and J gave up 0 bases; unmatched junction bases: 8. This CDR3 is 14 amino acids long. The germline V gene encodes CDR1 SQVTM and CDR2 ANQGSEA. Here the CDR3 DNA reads TGCAGCGGTGACTACAGGGGAATGAACACTGAAGCTTTCTTT. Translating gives CSGDYRGMNTEAFF.

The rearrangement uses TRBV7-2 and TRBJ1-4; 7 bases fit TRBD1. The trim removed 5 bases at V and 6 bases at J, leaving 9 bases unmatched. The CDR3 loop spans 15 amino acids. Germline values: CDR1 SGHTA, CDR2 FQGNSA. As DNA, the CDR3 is TGTGCCAGCAGCGCCCTGACAGGGCGTTATGAAAAACTGTTTTTT. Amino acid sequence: CASSALTGRYEKLFF. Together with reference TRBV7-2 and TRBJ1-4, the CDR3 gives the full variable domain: GAGVSQSPSNKVTEKGKDVELRCDPISGHTALYWYRQSLGQGLEFLIYFQGNSAPDKSGLPSDRFSAERTGGSVSTLTIQRTQQEDSAVYLCASSALTGRYEKLFFGSGTQLSVL.

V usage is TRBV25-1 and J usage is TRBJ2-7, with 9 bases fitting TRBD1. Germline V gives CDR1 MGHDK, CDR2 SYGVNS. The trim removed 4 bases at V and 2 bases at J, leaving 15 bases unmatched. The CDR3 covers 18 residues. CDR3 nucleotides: TGTGCCAGCAGTGCCACTCCCGGGACAGGGAACATTCCCTACGAGCAGTACTTC. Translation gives CASSATPGTGNIPYEQYF.

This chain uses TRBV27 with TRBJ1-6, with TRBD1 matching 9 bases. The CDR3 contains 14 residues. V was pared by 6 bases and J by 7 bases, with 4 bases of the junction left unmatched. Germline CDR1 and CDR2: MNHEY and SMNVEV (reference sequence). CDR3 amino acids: CASRIGQGNSPLHF. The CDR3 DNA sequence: TGTGCCAGCAGGATAGGACAGGGGAATTCACCCCTCCACTTT.

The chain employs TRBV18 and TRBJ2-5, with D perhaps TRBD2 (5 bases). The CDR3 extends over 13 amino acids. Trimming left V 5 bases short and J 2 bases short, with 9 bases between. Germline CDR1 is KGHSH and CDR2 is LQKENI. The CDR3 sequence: CASSGEPQETQYF. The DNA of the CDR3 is TGTGCCAGCTCAGGGGAGCCGCAAGAGACCCAGTACTTC.

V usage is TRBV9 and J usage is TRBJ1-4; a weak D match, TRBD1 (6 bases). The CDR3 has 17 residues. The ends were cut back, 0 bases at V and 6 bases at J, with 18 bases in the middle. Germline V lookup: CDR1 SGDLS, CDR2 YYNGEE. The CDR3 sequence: CASSVAPDRGLHEKLFF. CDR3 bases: TGTGCCAGCAGCGTAGCCCCGGACAGAGGGTTACATGAAAAACTGTTTTTT.

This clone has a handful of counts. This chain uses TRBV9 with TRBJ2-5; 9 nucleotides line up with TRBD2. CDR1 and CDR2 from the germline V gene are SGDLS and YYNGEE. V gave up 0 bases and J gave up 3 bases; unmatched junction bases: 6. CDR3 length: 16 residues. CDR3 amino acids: CASSVACRLAEETQYF. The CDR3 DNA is TGTGCCAGCAGCGTAGCTTGTAGACTAGCGGAAGAGACCCAGTACTTC.

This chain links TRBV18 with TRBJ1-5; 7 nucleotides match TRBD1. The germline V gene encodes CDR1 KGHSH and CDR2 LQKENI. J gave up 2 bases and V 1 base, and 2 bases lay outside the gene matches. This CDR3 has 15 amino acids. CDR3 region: CASSPRQGGNQPQHF. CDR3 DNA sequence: TGTGCCAGCTCACCACGACAGGGAGGCAATCAGCCCCAGCATTTT.

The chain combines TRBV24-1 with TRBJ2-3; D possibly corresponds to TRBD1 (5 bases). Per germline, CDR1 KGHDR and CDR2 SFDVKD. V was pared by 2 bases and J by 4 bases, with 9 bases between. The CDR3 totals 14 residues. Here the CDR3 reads CATSDSQGADTQYF. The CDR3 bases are TGTGCCACCAGTGATTCTCAGGGCGCAGATACGCAGTATTTT.

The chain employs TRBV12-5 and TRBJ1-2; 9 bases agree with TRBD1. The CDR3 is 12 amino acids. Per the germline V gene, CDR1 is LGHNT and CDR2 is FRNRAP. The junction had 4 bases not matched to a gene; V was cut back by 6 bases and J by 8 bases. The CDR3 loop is CASGRTGVGYTF. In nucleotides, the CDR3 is TGTGCTAGTGGGCGGACAGGGGTCGGCTACACCTTC.

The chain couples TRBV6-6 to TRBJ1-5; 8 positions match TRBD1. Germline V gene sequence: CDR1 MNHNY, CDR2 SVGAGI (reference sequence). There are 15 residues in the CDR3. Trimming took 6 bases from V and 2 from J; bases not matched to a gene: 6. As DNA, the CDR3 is TGTGCCAGCAGCGACGGACAGGGCGGCAATCAGCCCCAGCATTTT. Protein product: CASSDGQGGNQPQHF.

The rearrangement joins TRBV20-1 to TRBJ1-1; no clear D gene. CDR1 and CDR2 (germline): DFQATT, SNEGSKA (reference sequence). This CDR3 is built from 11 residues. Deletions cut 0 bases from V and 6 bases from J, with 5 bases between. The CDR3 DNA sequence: TGCAGTGCTAGAGATCTACCTGAAGCTTTCTTT. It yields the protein CSARDLPEAFF.

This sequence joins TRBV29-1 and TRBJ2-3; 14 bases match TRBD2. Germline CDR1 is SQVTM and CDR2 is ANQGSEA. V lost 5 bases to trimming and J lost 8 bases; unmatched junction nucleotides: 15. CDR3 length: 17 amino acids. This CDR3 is CSVQTRLAGGEGRTQYF. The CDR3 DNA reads TGCAGCGTTCAGACACGACTAGCGGGAGGGGAAGGGCGTACGCAGTATTTT.

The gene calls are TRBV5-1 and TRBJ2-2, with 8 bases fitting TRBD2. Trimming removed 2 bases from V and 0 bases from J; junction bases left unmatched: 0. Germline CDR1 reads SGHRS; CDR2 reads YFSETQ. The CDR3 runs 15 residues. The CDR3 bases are TGCGCCAGCAGCTTACTAGCGGCGAACACCGGGGAGCTGTTTTTT. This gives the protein CASSLLAANTGELFF.

The chain's CDR3 is CASSREAGQGLGNEQFF. The CDR3 DNA reads as TGCGCCAGCAGCAGGGAAGCTGGACAGGGGCTGGGCAATGAGCAGTTCTTC. The genes are TRBV5-1 and TRBJ2-1; 9 bases line up with TRBD1. Per the germline V gene, CDR1 is SGHRS and CDR2 is YFSETQ. V shed 4 bases and J 6 bases; nucleotides not matched to a gene: 14. This CDR3 is built from 17 residues.

The CDR3 DNA is TGTGCCAGCCGACTCATGGGACTAACCCCCCATGAGCAGTTCTTC. Translated: CASRLMGLTPHEQFF. The chain combines TRBV19 with TRBJ2-1; 7 nucleotides match TRBD2. V was clipped by 9 bases and J by 8 bases; unmatched bases: 16. This CDR3 comprises 15 residues. Germline assignment: CDR1 LNHDA and CDR2 SQIVND (reference sequence).

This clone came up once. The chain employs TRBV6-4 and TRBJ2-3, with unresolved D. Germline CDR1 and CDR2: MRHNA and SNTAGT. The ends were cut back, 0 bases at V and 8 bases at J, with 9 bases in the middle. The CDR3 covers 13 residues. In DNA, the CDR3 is TGTGCCAGCAGTGACTCCCCCGTGTCTACGCAGTATTTT. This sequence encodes CASSDSPVSTQYF.